Each of the 22 T cell receptor beta chains below was sequenced from the same sample in a study of OX40 agonist ivuxolimab in advanced cancers. The table came from immunoSEQ multiplex PCR; TCRdb's copy has only in-frame clones and leaves some out. The data hold about 27,000 clones, with around 80% observed a single time. This material consisted of CD4+ or CD8+ T cells sorted from blood, taken in a trial of the OX40 agonist ivuxolimab. The receptors were sampled from an adult with an advanced solid tumor such as melanoma, head and neck, liver or kidney cancer.

The rearrangement links TRBV6-1 to TRBJ1-2; 9 nucleotides agree with TRBD1. The CDR3 is 14 amino acids. Germline CDR1 MNHNS, CDR2 SASEGT. V dropped 5 bases and J dropped 3; count of bases not matched to a gene: 4. Here the CDR3 reads CASSITGGDYGYTF. For the CDR3, the DNA is TGTGCCAGCAGTATCACAGGGGGCGACTATGGCTACACCTTC.

The rearrangement links TRBV29-1 to TRBJ2-7; D might be TRBD1 (6 bases). With 5 bases removed from V and 0 bases from J, the gap between germline ends came to 14 bases. CDR3 length: 14 amino acids. Per germline, CDR1 SQVTM and CDR2 ANQGSEA. CDR3 residues: CSVTGTTSSYEQYF. The CDR3 DNA reads as TGCAGCGTTACCGGGACAACAAGCTCCTACGAGCAGTACTTC.

The CDR3, as DNA: TGCGCCAGCAGTGGAGGTCGAGAGACCCAGTACTTC. This encodes CASSGGRETQYF. This chain uses TRBV4-1 with TRBJ2-5, with D perhaps matching TRBD2 (5 bases). Trimming cost V 6 bases and J 4 bases, with 9 bases left between them. CDR3 length: 12 amino acids. Germline loops: CDR1 MGHRA, CDR2 YSYEKL.

The table lists this clone with a few counts. The chain has TRBV7-6 and TRBJ1-2, with 10 nucleotides matching TRBD1. The CDR3 has 16 residues. The V gene end was trimmed by 1 base and the J gene end by 4 bases; junction bases not matched to a gene: 6. Germline V gives CDR1 SGHVS, CDR2 FNYEAQ. CDR3 bases: TGTGCCAGCAGCTTAGTTCGGGACAGGGGTTCCTATGGCTACACCTTC. Its protein is CASSLVRDRGSYGYTF.

The chain's CDR3 is CASSGGTDLSYEQYF. Written as DNA, the CDR3 is TGTGCCAGCAGCGGCGGGACAGATCTCTCCTACGAGCAGTACTTC. This chain connects TRBV9 to TRBJ2-7, with a possible D match to TRBD1 (7 bases). Trimming took off 3 bases at V and 0 bases at J, with 13 bases between the two ends. This CDR3 has 15 amino acids. In germline, CDR1 is SGDLS, CDR2 YYNGEE. Full variable domain (rest looked up from reference TRBV9 and TRBJ2-7): DSGVTQTPKHLITATGQRVTLRCSPRSGDLSVYWYQQSLDQGLQFLIQYYNGEERAKGNILERFSAQQFPDLHSELNLSSLELGDSALYFCASSGGTDLSYEQYFGPGTRLTVT.

The chain joins TRBV5-4 to TRBJ2-7, with D possibly called TRBD1 or TRBD2 (5 bases each). Germline V gene sequence: CDR1 SGHNT, CDR2 YYREEE (reference sequence). The CDR3 consists of 15 residues. Trimming took off 4 bases at V and 5 bases at J, with 19 bases between the two ends. CDR3: CASSKDTGKSDEQYF. The CDR3 coding sequence is TGTGCCAGCAGCAAGGACACGGGGAAGAGCGACGAGCAGTACTTC.

The V call is TRBV27, the J call TRBJ2-7; 8 bases map to TRBD1. Germline values: CDR1 MNHEY, CDR2 SMNVEV (reference sequence). Trimming at V came to 9 bases and at J to 6 bases, leaving 16 bases not matched to a gene. The CDR3 is 15 residues long. The CDR3 region is CARVYSLDRVFEQYF. Here the CDR3 DNA reads TGTGCCAGAGTTTACTCCCTGGACAGGGTCTTCGAGCAGTACTTC.

The V gene is TRBV2, the J gene TRBJ2-7, with 9 bases aligning to TRBD1. V gave up 7 bases and J gave up 2 bases; unmatched junction bases: 3. The CDR3 is 13 residues long. Looked up from germline, CDR1 is SNHLY and CDR2 is FYNNEI. CDR3 loop: CASTGQGTYEQYF. CDR3 DNA: TGTGCCAGCACGGGACAGGGCACCTACGAGCAGTACTTC.

This rearrangement joins TRBV11-3 to TRBJ2-7; D not resolved. Trimming pared 4 bases from V and 7 bases from J, leaving 11 bases between. The CDR3 contains 12 residues. Germline V gene sequence: CDR1 SGHNT, CDR2 YENEEA. CDR3 residues: CASSSPTLEQYF. The DNA of the CDR3 is TGTGCCAGCAGCTCTCCAACATTAGAGCAGTACTTC.

This chain joins TRBV7-6 and TRBJ2-7, with TRBD2 matching 9 bases. The germline V gene has CDR1 SGHVS and CDR2 FNYEAQ. The CDR3 is 15 residues long. The J segment lost 4 bases and the V segment lost 3 bases, leaving 7 bases of the junction unmatched. This CDR3 reads CASSLYSREGYEQYF. The CDR3 region has the DNA TGTGCCAGCAGCTTGTATTCGCGGGAGGGTTACGAGCAGTACTTC.

The chain links TRBV19 to TRBJ2-1; no clear D gene. The germline V and J ends were trimmed by 3 bases and 3 bases, with 12 bases remaining between them. Germline V lookup: CDR1 LNHDA, CDR2 SQIVND (reference sequence). CDR3 size: 15 residues. The CDR3 DNA sequence: TGTGCCAGTAGTATTCAGGAGTCGCGCTACAATGAGCAGTTCTTC. Residues: CASSIQESRYNEQFF.

This chain connects TRBV5-1 to TRBJ2-5, with D uncertain. Germline V gives CDR1 SGHRS, CDR2 YFSETQ. V was pared by 6 bases and J by 0 bases, with 6 bases between. The CDR3 runs 12 residues. The CDR3 DNA is TGCGCCAGCAATAAGTACCAAGAGACCCAGTACTTC. Residues: CASNKYQETQYF.

This clone has only one observation. This chain joins TRBV2 and TRBJ2-5; D tentatively reads TRBD1 or TRBD2 (5 bases each). V lost 4 bases to trimming and J lost 2 bases, with 20 bases between them. The CDR3 has 17 residues. Per the germline V gene, CDR1 is SNHLY and CDR2 is FYNNEI. The DNA for the CDR3 is TGTGCCAGCAGTGCGGGGACCCGCGTTTTTCTACAAGAGACCCAGTACTTC. This encodes CASSAGTRVFLQETQYF.

This clone was detected a few times. The chain is built from TRBV4-2 and TRBJ1-6; a weak D match, TRBD1 (6 bases). CDR3 length: 16 residues. The germline V gene has CDR1 LGHNA and CDR2 YNFKEQ. The germline V and J ends were trimmed by 0 bases and 11 bases, with 17 bases remaining between them. The CDR3 sequence is CASSQDLYGGKTPLHF. CDR3 sequence (DNA): TGTGCCAGCAGCCAAGATTTGTATGGGGGCAAGACACCCCTCCACTTT.

The rearrangement joins TRBV4-1 to TRBJ1-4; D call uncertain. Germline V gives CDR1 MGHRA, CDR2 YSYEKL. V gave up 1 base and J gave up 8 bases, with 8 bases separating them. This CDR3 has 13 residues. The CDR3 bases are TGCGCCAGCAGCCAAGGACACCCAGAAAAACTGTTTTTT. Translating gives CASSQGHPEKLFF.

The genes are TRBV5-1 and TRBJ1-2; no definite D call. Trimming left V 0 bases short and J 2 bases short, with 20 bases between. The CDR3 loop spans 18 amino acids. Germline V gene data show CDR1 as SGHRS and CDR2 as YFSETQ. The CDR3, as DNA: TGCGCCAGCAGCTTGGGTGCATCGGTTGAAGGGCCCAACTATGGCTACACCTTC. Translating it yields CASSLGASVEGPNYGYTF.

The CDR3: CASSITGGSYNEQFF. As DNA, the CDR3 is TGTGCCAGCAGTATCACAGGGGGCTCCTACAATGAGCAGTTCTTC. The rearrangement uses TRBV25-1 and TRBJ2-1; 8 positions match TRBD1. This CDR3 has 15 residues. J was trimmed by 0 bases and V by 5 bases; bases with no gene match: 3. Germline V gives CDR1 MGHDK, CDR2 SYGVNS.

CDR3 in amino acids: CASSLDPGQGNEQFF. In nucleotides, the CDR3 is TGTGCCAGCAGCTTAGACCCGGGACAGGGTAATGAGCAGTTCTTC. The chain combines TRBV13 with TRBJ2-1; TRBD1 aligns across 9 bases. CDR1 is PRHDT, CDR2 FYEKMQ, per germline (reference sequence). The CDR3 totals 15 residues. Trimming at V came to 1 base and at J to 7 bases, leaving 5 bases not matched to a gene.

The V call is TRBV30, the J call TRBJ2-1; no firm D call. The ends were cut back, 3 bases at V and 4 bases at J, with 10 bases in the middle. From germline, CDR1 is GTSNPN and CDR2 SVGIG (reference sequence). The CDR3 runs to 13 residues. The CDR3 DNA sequence: TGTGCCTGGAGAGGCTTAGGGTACAATGAGCAGTTCTTC. This encodes CAWRGLGYNEQFF.

The V and J genes are TRBV6-1 and TRBJ1-5, with TRBD1 matching over 9 bases. Trimming took 2 bases from V and 2 from J; bases not matched to a gene: 7. The germline CDR1 and CDR2 sequences are MNHNS and SASEGT. The CDR3 consists of 17 residues. CDR3 in amino acids: CASSEKPGQGGNQPQHF. Here the CDR3 DNA reads TGTGCCAGCAGTGAAAAGCCGGGACAGGGAGGCAATCAGCCCCAGCATTTT.

This rearrangement joins TRBV14 to TRBJ2-1; 12 bases agree with TRBD2. V shed 3 bases, J shed 6 bases, and the junction held 6 bases outside the gene matches. The CDR3 spans 16 residues. Germline V lookup: CDR1 SGHDN, CDR2 FVKESK. The CDR3 DNA reads TGTGCCAGCAGCCACCGACTAGCGGGAGTAGCCAATGAGCAGTTCTTC. The encoded protein is CASSHRLAGVANEQFF.

The J gene is TRBJ1-1, the V gene TRBV7-9; 9 bases align to TRBD1. Trimming removed 2 bases from V and 4 bases from J; junction bases left unmatched: 8. The CDR3 length is 16 residues. Germline CDR1 SEHNR, CDR2 FQNEAQ (reference sequence). CDR3 sequence: CASSLPGQGISTEAFF. CDR3 DNA: TGTGCCAGCAGCTTACCGGGACAGGGAATTTCCACTGAAGCTTTCTTT.